The entry below gives a single TCR beta chain sequence along with its context. This clonotype has a count of ten or more. The antigen this receptor binds is unknown. No base quality values were provided; no much bigger clone lies one nucleotide off. The data were produced on an Illumina HiSeq 2500. TCR beta libraries were prepared by quantitative 5'-RACE with molecular barcodes. On the authors' methods: Disease-linked TCR variants were identified with a new computational method built on a probabilistic model of VDJ rearrangement. The public sequencing data were trimmed at Q25 with fastp and processed into clonotypes with MiXCR by TCRdb, which kept only in-frame beta chains. Each entry is one CDR3 protein sequence, shown with its most common DNA and genes. The V and J calls shown here were made by TCRdb, not taken from the authors' results. The sample table contains 25,000 to 40,000 distinct CDR3 sequences; only one count was recorded for about 7% of them. The ten biggest clones cover roughly a tenth of the sample.

This sample was taken from a study of CD8 T cells in ankylosing spondylitis (dated by TCRdb to the late 2010s). Background for the entire study: The study profiled T cell receptor beta repertoires in healthy donors and ankylosing spondylitis patients to find disease-linked TCR variants. Peripheral blood was sampled, and synovial fluid was also collected from ankylosing spondylitis patients. The whole study cohort included under 140 healthy donors and about two dozen ankylosing spondylitis patients. Broad study findings and their caveats: Blood from ankylosing spondylitis patients appeared to be characterized by a TCR beta motif composed of 7 to 9 highly homologous amino acid variants. The disease-linked clones had a CD8+ phenotype and were found at relatively low frequencies in peripheral blood. The disease-linked clones were reported to be significantly enriched in matched synovial fluid samples from ankylosing spondylitis patients. Some motif variants had previously been reported in the synovial fluid and blood of reactive arthritis patients, which suggests shared mechanisms of disease initiation.

A distance of 6 bases separates the germline ends of V and J, which lose 1 base and 4 bases respectively. The germline V gene yields SQVTM for CDR1 and ANQGSEA for CDR2. The CDR3 sequence holds 12 residues, the cysteine and phenylalanine included. This entry keeps only the CDR3 DNA: 36 bases, framed from base 1. The V and J genes are TRBV29-1 and TRBJ2-3; the D gene lacks a confident call. Sequences were obtained from blood, either unsorted or a sorted T cell fraction (not recorded which). The receptor was isolated from a male donor with ankylosing spondylitis or in good health (not recorded which). The DNA sequence reads TGCAGCGTTGAAGCGAGAGCAGATACGCAGTATTTT. This encodes CSVEARADTQYF.